Shown below are 30 T cell receptor beta chains from a single sample sequenced in a study of blood T cell repertoires in COVID-19. The table came from immunoSEQ multiplex PCR; TCRdb's copy has only in-frame clones and leaves some out. Here the sample spans 200,000 to 250,000 clones, more than 70% being singletons. The sequencing input was peripheral blood. The origin of the receptors is a woman of 80 years or more with acute or convalescent COVID-19.

The chain is built from TRBV18 and TRBJ1-1; the D gene is possibly TRBD1 (5 bases). The CDR3 has 14 residues. V was clipped by 3 bases and J by 1 base, with 9 bases between them. Germline V CDR1 and CDR2: KGHSH, LQKENI. CDR3 nucleotide sequence: TGTGCCAGCTCACCTAGACAGCAGAACACTGAAGCTTTCTTT. Protein sequence: CASSPRQQNTEAFF.

This CDR3 is CASSLFTPDRVSNQPQHF. In DNA, the CDR3 is TGTGCCAGCAGCTTATTTACGCCAGACAGGGTGAGCAATCAGCCCCAGCATTTT. This chain joins TRBV7-8 and TRBJ1-5; TRBD1 aligns across 7 bases. Germline V gives CDR1 SGHVS, CDR2 FQNEAQ. The CDR3 spans 18 residues. The trim removed 2 bases at V and 1 base at J, leaving 11 bases unmatched.

V is TRBV2 and J is TRBJ2-1; 8 bases agree with TRBD1. The CDR3 is 15 amino acids. Germline V lookup: CDR1 SNHLY, CDR2 FYNNEI. J was trimmed by 1 base and V by 5 bases; bases with no gene match: 4. The CDR3 reads CASSLRTGSYNEQFF. DNA of the CDR3: TGTGCCAGCAGTCTACGGACAGGGTCCTACAATGAGCAGTTCTTC.

This rearrangement joins TRBV6-1 to TRBJ1-2; weak D call: TRBD1 (5 bases). This CDR3 region has 14 residues. The germline V gene has CDR1 MNHNS and CDR2 SASEGT. Trimming removed 2 bases from V and 7 bases from J, with 14 bases in between. CDR3 region: CASSENGGVGGYTF. The CDR3 nucleotides read TGTGCCAGCAGTGAAAACGGGGGGGTTGGTGGCTACACCTTC.

The CDR3 reads CARQGALYGYTF. CDR3 in DNA: TGTGCCAGACAGGGGGCTCTCTATGGCTACACCTTC. The chain combines TRBV2 with TRBJ1-2, with TRBD1 matching over 9 bases. Germline values: CDR1 SNHLY, CDR2 FYNNEI. This CDR3 region has 12 residues. V lost 9 bases to trimming and J lost 4 bases; unmatched junction nucleotides: 3.

This clone was counted only a few times. The genes are TRBV7-2 and TRBJ2-5; 9 positions agree with TRBD2. V lost 0 bases, J lost 4 bases, and 6 bases stayed unmatched. Germline CDR1 SGHTA, CDR2 FQGNSA. CDR3 length equals 16 residues. The CDR3 coding sequence is TGTGCCAGCAGCTTAGCGAAGCGGGGGGCCGGAGAGACCCAGTACTTC. This codes for CASSLAKRGAGETQYF.

This clone was seen only a few times. The chain joins TRBV4-2 to TRBJ1-6, with D possibly matching TRBD1 (6 bases). The CDR3 sequence is 17 residues long. Trimming left V 2 bases short and J 9 bases short, with 20 bases between. CDR1 and CDR2 (germline): LGHNA, YNFKEQ. In nucleotides, the CDR3 is TGTGCCAGCAGCCAACCACAGCCCGGCAGGGGAAGTTCACCCCTCCACTTT. This sequence encodes CASSQPQPGRGSSPLHF.

The chain is built from TRBV28 and TRBJ1-5, with D possibly being TRBD1 (6 bases). The length of the CDR3 is 16 residues. The V and J ends lost 7 bases and 4 bases respectively, with 20 bases between them. Germline V gives CDR1 MDHEN, CDR2 SYDVKM. The CDR3 protein is CASTPPRQARNQPQHF. CDR3 sequence (DNA): TGTGCCAGCACTCCACCCCGACAGGCAAGAAATCAGCCCCAGCATTTT.

The rearrangement links TRBV6-5 to TRBJ2-7; TRBD2 matches at 11 bases. The CDR3 loop spans 15 amino acids. In germline, CDR1 is MNHEY, CDR2 SVGAGI. V lost 6 bases to trimming and J lost 4 bases; unmatched junction nucleotides: 8. In DNA, the CDR3 is TGTGCCAGCAGCCGTAGCGGGGGGGCAGCGTACGAGCAGTACTTC. Its translation: CASSRSGGAAYEQYF.

The chain recombines TRBV27 with TRBJ2-1, with 8 bases fitting TRBD2. There are 16 residues in the CDR3. Germline V lookup: CDR1 MNHEY, CDR2 SMNVEV (reference sequence). V was clipped by 4 bases and J by 2 bases; unmatched bases: 7. The CDR3 region has the DNA TGTGCCAGCAGTTCCGGACTAGCTGGGACCTACAATGAGCAGTTCTTC. It yields the protein CASSSGLAGTYNEQFF.

V and J are TRBV21-1 and TRBJ2-7; the table's D gene call, TRBD2, was not cross checked with the DNA. TRBV21-1 is annotated as a pseudogene. The CDR3 length is 14 residues. The CDR3 DNA is TGTGCCAGTTCTCGGGGGGGGAGGCCTTGGAATCAGTACTTC. Protein product: CASSRGGRPWNQYF.

The chain carries TRBV9 and TRBJ1-4, with a tentative D call TRBD1 (5 bases). This CDR3 has 18 amino acids. Germline V gives CDR1 SGDLS, CDR2 YYNGEE. The ends were cut back, 3 bases at V and 0 bases at J, with 18 bases in the middle. This CDR3 is CASSASRDFGATNEKLFF. CDR3 coding DNA: TGTGCCAGCAGCGCCTCCCGGGACTTCGGGGCAACTAATGAAAAACTGTTTTTT.

The chain links TRBV3-1 (or the pseudogene TRBV3-2) to TRBJ2-3, with a weak D call TRBD1 (6 bases). Germline loops: CDR1 LGHDT, CDR2 YNNKEL (reference sequence). Trimming pared 6 bases from V and 4 bases from J, leaving 20 bases between. The CDR3 extends over 16 amino acids. CDR3 amino acids: CASSNRGGRNSDTQYF. The DNA of the CDR3 is TGTGCCAGCAGTAACCGTGGGGGCCGTAATTCAGATACGCAGTATTTT.

The rearrangement uses TRBV3-1 (or the pseudogene TRBV3-2) and TRBJ1-5; D unresolved. Per germline, CDR1 LGHDT and CDR2 YNNKEL (reference sequence). The CDR3 is made up of 13 amino acids. Deletions cut 1 base from V and 11 bases from J, with 12 bases between. The CDR3 sequence is CASSQVKGAAQHF. In nucleotides, the CDR3 is TGTGCCAGCAGCCAAGTTAAGGGAGCGGCCCAGCATTTT.

The chain joins TRBV2 to TRBJ1-6; 8 bases line up with TRBD1. Per germline, CDR1 SNHLY and CDR2 FYNNEI. This CDR3 spans 13 amino acids. V shed 8 bases and J 7 bases; nucleotides not matched to a gene: 4. The CDR3 here is CASGGQENSPLHF. DNA of the CDR3: TGTGCCAGCGGGGGACAGGAGAATTCACCCCTCCACTTT.

The chain links TRBV5-6 to TRBJ1-4, with D maybe TRBD1 (5 bases). Trimming left V 4 bases short and J 0 bases short, with 10 bases between. In germline, CDR1 is SGHDT, CDR2 YYEEEE. This CDR3 has 15 amino acids. The CDR3 DNA follows: TGTGCCAGCAGCACCGACAGAACAACTAATGAAAAACTGTTTTTT. As protein: CASSTDRTTNEKLFF.

The chain recombines TRBV6-6 with TRBJ1-1; the match to TRBD1 covers 8 bases. The V segment lost 6 bases and the J segment 1 base; nucleotides outside the gene matches: 4. Germline V gene lookup returns CDR1 MNHNY and CDR2 SVGAGI (reference sequence). This CDR3 spans 14 amino acids. The CDR3 protein is CASSGQGRNTEAFF. In DNA, the CDR3 is TGTGCCAGCAGCGGACAGGGTAGGAACACTGAAGCTTTCTTT.

V is TRBV5-8 and J is TRBJ1-2; the D gene is possibly TRBD1 (5 bases). V was cut by 1 base and J by 2 bases, with 18 bases left in between. Looked up from germline, CDR1 is SGHTS and CDR2 is YDEGEE. This CDR3 region has 17 residues. The CDR3 spells CASSLSGGSPTNYGYTF. The CDR3 bases are TGTGCCAGCAGCTTGTCGGGGGGGTCGCCGACAAACTATGGCTACACCTTC.

The chain recombines TRBV7-2 with TRBJ1-5; 7 positions agree with TRBD1. The CDR3 is 15 amino acids. Trimming at V came to 2 bases and at J to 3 bases, leaving 4 bases not matched to a gene. Germline V gives CDR1 SGHTA, CDR2 FQGNSA. CDR3 region: CASSLWDRPNQPQHF. Written as DNA, the CDR3 is TGTGCCAGCAGCTTATGGGACAGACCCAATCAGCCCCAGCATTTT. The variable domain in full, completed from reference TRBV7-2 and TRBJ1-5, reads GAGVSQSPSNKVTEKGKDVELRCDPISGHTALYWYRQSLGQGLEFLIYFQGNSAPDKSGLPSDRFSAERTGGSVSTLTIQRTQQEDSAVYLCASSLWDRPNQPQHFGDGTRLSIL.

The chain combines TRBV11-3 with TRBJ2-7; 12 nucleotides agree with TRBD2. Germline V lookup: CDR1 SGHNT, CDR2 YENEEA. V gave up 3 bases and J gave up 7 bases; unmatched junction bases: 10. CDR3 length: 16 amino acids. The CDR3 nucleotides are TGTGCCAGCAGCTTCTTGGCTAGCGGGGGGGTCGGGGAGCAGTACTTC. It encodes CASSFLASGGVGEQYF.

The gene calls are TRBV4-1 and TRBJ1-3; no clear D gene. The ends were cut back, 0 bases at V and 0 bases at J, with 9 bases in the middle. CDR1 is MGHRA and CDR2 is YSYEKL in the germline V gene. The CDR3 sequence is 16 residues long. The CDR3 coding sequence is TGCGCCAGCAGCCAAGAGCGGCAGTCCTCTGGAAACACCATATATTTT. Translation: CASSQERQSSGNTIYF.

The rearrangement joins TRBV3-1 (or the pseudogene TRBV3-2) to TRBJ1-2; the match to TRBD1 covers 7 bases. The CDR3 covers 16 residues. Per the germline V gene, CDR1 is LGHDT and CDR2 is YNNKEL (reference sequence). Losses at the gene ends were 1 base for V and 1 base for J; bases not matched to a gene: 6. CDR3 amino acids: CASSQVGTGVNYGYTF. The CDR3 DNA is TGTGCCAGCAGCCAAGTAGGAACAGGGGTTAACTATGGCTACACCTTC.

The rearrangement joins TRBV2 to TRBJ1-1; D uncertain. CDR1 SNHLY and CDR2 FYNNEI come from the germline V gene. Deletions cut 1 base from V and 0 bases from J, with 9 bases between. CDR3 size: 15 residues. The CDR3 DNA is TGTGCCAGCAGTGAAGGGGTCAGGATGAACACTGAAGCTTTCTTT. Translating gives CASSEGVRMNTEAFF.

The chain carries TRBV7-8 and TRBJ1-4; 7 nucleotides line up with TRBD1. The CDR3 is 15 residues long. Germline V gene sequence: CDR1 SGHVS, CDR2 FQNEAQ. Trimming cost V 5 bases and J 9 bases; bases outside gene matches: 12. CDR3: CASSLSGGSGQKLFF. As DNA, the CDR3 is TGTGCCAGCAGCCTGTCAGGGGGTTCCGGCCAAAAACTGTTTTTT.

This rearrangement joins TRBV11-3 to TRBJ2-2; D unresolved. This CDR3 has 15 amino acids. The V and J ends lost 4 bases and 1 base respectively, with 10 bases between them. CDR1 and CDR2 from the germline V gene are SGHNT and YENEEA. CDR3 sequence reads: CASSSRRENTGELFF. For the CDR3, the DNA is TGTGCCAGCAGCTCTCGAAGAGAGAACACCGGGGAGCTGTTTTTT. Full variable domain (remainder filled in from reference TRBV11-3 and TRBJ2-2): EAGVVQSPRYKIIEKKQPVAFWCNPISGHNTLYWYLQNLGQGPELLIRYENEEAVDDSQLPKDRFSAERLKGVDSTLKIQPAELGDSAVYLCASSSRRENTGELFFGEGSRLTVL.

This chain links TRBV2 with TRBJ2-1; 7 bases agree with TRBD1. From germline, CDR1 is SNHLY and CDR2 FYNNEI. The CDR3 is 17 amino acids. J lost 4 bases, V lost 9 bases, and 18 bases had no gene match. Here the CDR3 reads CARGPPSDREPYNEQFF. Here the CDR3 DNA reads TGTGCCAGAGGGCCCCCTTCCGACAGGGAACCTTACAATGAGCAGTTCTTC.

This clone appeared a few times. The V call is TRBV6-5, the J call TRBJ2-3; 10 bases agree with TRBD1. The V gene's germline CDR1 is MNHEY and CDR2 SVGAGI. Losses at the gene ends were 6 bases for V and 3 bases for J; bases not matched to a gene: 6. CDR3 length: 15 residues. CDR3 DNA sequence: TGTGCCAGCAGCCCGACAGGGGGCCGGACAGATACGCAGTATTTT. Its translation is CASSPTGGRTDTQYF.

The rearrangement uses TRBV6-6 and TRBJ1-2; D remains unclear. The CDR3 length is 12 residues. In germline, CDR1 is MNHNY, CDR2 SVGAGI (reference sequence). The V end was cut by 0 bases, the J end by 9 bases, with 8 bases between. The CDR3 DNA sequence: TGTGCCAGCAGTTACTCGAGCGGGAGCTACACCTTC. Translating it yields CASSYSSGSYTF.

J is TRBJ1-1 and V is TRBV18, with TRBD1 matching 7 bases. Germline V gene lookup returns CDR1 KGHSH and CDR2 LQKENI. The V segment lost 2 bases and the J segment 7 bases; nucleotides outside the gene matches: 10. CDR3 size: 15 residues. The CDR3: CASSPNAGTESEAFF. Here the CDR3 DNA reads TGTGCCAGCTCACCAAACGCCGGGACAGAAAGTGAAGCTTTCTTT.

This clone was counted a few times. The V and J genes are TRBV6-2 or TRBV6-3 and TRBJ2-7, with D perhaps TRBD1 (6 bases). Germline V gene sequence: CDR1 MNHEY, CDR2 SVGEGT. The ends were cut back, 4 bases at V and 0 bases at J, with 13 bases in the middle. The CDR3 has 15 amino acids. The CDR3 coding sequence is TGTGCCAGCAGTTCCCCAGGACAGAGCTCCTACGAGCAGTACTTC. This encodes CASSSPGQSSYEQYF.